This T cell receptor beta chain originates from a study of blood T cell repertoires in COVID-19. Study-level background: The analysed material was cDNA or gDNA that came from T cells, B-cell-depleted T cells, or PBMCs.

V was clipped by 4 bases and J by 3 bases; unmatched bases: 5. Looked up from germline, CDR1 is SGHNT and CDR2 is YYREEE (reference sequence). There are 15 residues in the CDR3. Produced via immunoSEQ multiplex PCR; TCRdb's table is partial and in-frame only. The sample lists about 160,000 clones, approximately 95% seen once, with roughly 4.5% in the top ten. The chain uses TRBV5-4 and TRBJ2-7; 12 nucleotides match TRBD2. The receptor was derived from a woman aged 50 to 60 with acute or convalescent COVID-19. The source material was peripheral blood. CDR3 region: CASSTRLAGDYEQYF. The CDR3 DNA follows: TGTGCCAGCAGCACACGACTAGCGGGAGACTACGAGCAGTACTTC. Full variable domain (rest looked up from reference TRBV5-4 and TRBJ2-7): ETGVTQSPTHLIKTRGQQVTLRCSSQSGHNTVSWYQQALGQGPQFIFQYYREEENGRGNFPPRFSGLQFPNYSSELNVNALELDDSALYLCASSTRLAGDYEQYFGPGTRLTVT.